The subject of this entry is one T cell receptor (beta chain). This sample was taken from a study of blood T cell repertoires in COVID-19. J lost 13 bases, V lost 3 bases, and 5 bases had no gene match. This CDR3 comprises 12 residues. CDR1 and CDR2 from the germline V gene are MNHNS and SASEGT. Produced via immunoSEQ multiplex PCR; TCRdb's table is partial and in-frame only. The sample records about 130,000 clones, approximately 91% being singletons. V usage is TRBV6-1 and J usage is TRBJ2-1, with TRBD2 matching over 8 bases. Specimen: peripheral blood. The receptor's source is a woman of 80 years or more with acute or convalescent COVID-19. CDR3 sequence (DNA): TGTGCCAGCAGTGACGGGGGACTAGGCCAGTTCTTC. Its translation: CASSDGGLGQFF.